Listed below are T cell receptor beta chains from one sample, sequenced in a study of blood T cell repertoires in COVID-19. The repertoire was sequenced with immunoSEQ multiplex PCR; TCRdb's copy has only in-frame clones and lacks some. This sample has roughly 120,000 clones, with roughly 87% found just once. The sample taken for sequencing was peripheral blood. Source of these receptors: a man at least 80 years old with acute or convalescent COVID-19. Each CDR3 is given with its conserved first and last residue. The order of the fields is D gene, clone size, V gene, J gene, CDR3 protein, CDR3 DNA. The D gene is left open where the match is weak. Size values are once, few and many counts, or a class for expanded clones, and some rows have none.

>TRBD2|-|TRBV5-1|TRBJ2-3
CASSLVKVAGGADTQYF
TGCGCCAGCAGCTTGGTTAAGGTAGCGGGGGGCGCAGATACGCAGTATTTT
>TRBD1|-|TRBV2|TRBJ1-5
CASRGTGADQPQHF
TGTGCCAGCAGGGGGACAGGGGCGGATCAGCCCCAGCATTTT
>TRBD1|-|TRBV4-1|TRBJ1-2
CASSLAGTGGNYGYTF
TGCGCCAGCAGCCTAGCCGGGACAGGGGGTAACTATGGCTACACCTTC
>-|-|TRBV7-8|TRBJ2-7
CASSLATGFYEQYF
TGTGCCAGCAGCTTAGCGACCGGGTTCTACGAGCAGTACTTC
>TRBD1|-|TRBV9|TRBJ2-1
CASSAQGQVRDEQFF
TGTGCCAGCAGCGCCCAGGGACAGGTTAGAGATGAGCAGTTCTTC
>TRBD2|-|TRBV6-1|TRBJ2-7
CASSEAAGKQYF
TGTGCCAGCAGTGAGGCAGCGGGGAAACAGTACTTC
>-|-|TRBV6-6|TRBJ2-1
CASGDNGPNNEQFF
TGTGCCAGCGGGGACAACGGCCCTAACAATGAGCAGTTCTTC
>-|-|TRBV18|TRBJ1-4
CASSPLANEKLFF
TGTGCCAGCTCACCATTAGCAAATGAAAAACTGTTTTTT
>-|-|TRBV5-8|TRBJ2-2
CASSFGDRLRLTDTGELFF
TGTGCCAGCAGCTTCGGCGACAGGTTGAGGCTAACGGACACCGGGGAGCTGTTTTTT
>-|-|TRBV12-3/TRBV12-4|TRBJ1-2
CASSLTGYGYTF
TGTGCCAGCAGTTTAACGGGTTATGGCTACACCTTC
>TRBD2|-|TRBV10-3|TRBJ2-1
CAASGSGGQFF
TGTGCCGCCAGCGGGAGCGGTGGGCAGTTCTTC
>TRBD1|-|TRBV10-1|TRBJ2-7
CASRQDRGEGSEQYF
TGCGCCAGCAGACAAGACAGGGGAGAAGGGTCCGAGCAGTACTTC
>TRBD1|-|TRBV9|TRBJ2-1
CASSGGPGQGRNEQFF
TGTGCCAGCAGCGGTGGGCCGGGACAGGGCCGCAATGAGCAGTTCTTC
>TRBD1|-|TRBV11-2|TRBJ2-2
CASSPRTGASGELFF
TGTGCCAGCAGCCCCCGGACAGGGGCTAGCGGGGAGCTGTTTTTT
>-|once|TRBV28|TRBJ1-1
CASSSRTAWYTEAFF
TGTGCCAGCAGTTCCCGGACAGCCTGGTACACTGAAGCTTTCTTT
>-|-|TRBV5-1|TRBJ1-2
CASSPSGIYGYTF
TGCGCCAGCAGCCCGTCAGGGATTTATGGCTACACCTTC
>-|few|TRBV5-1|TRBJ1-5
CASSPTGPNQPQHF
TGCGCCAGCAGCCCCACAGGGCCCAATCAGCCCCAGCATTTT
>TRBD1|-|TRBV4-2|TRBJ1-1
CASSAAPGQGLEAFF
TGTGCCAGCAGCGCCGCGCCGGGACAGGGTCTTGAAGCTTTCTTT
>TRBD2|-|TRBV18|TRBJ2-7
CASSPGGGNSYEQYF
TGTGCCAGCTCACCGGGCGGGGGGAACTCCTACGAGCAGTACTTC
>TRBD1|-|TRBV2|TRBJ2-7
CASSSQGASEQYF
TGTGCCAGCAGTTCTCAGGGGGCAAGCGAGCAGTACTTC
>-|-|TRBV21-1|TRBJ1-1
CASRSPGQGGMNTEAFF
TGTGCCAGCAGAAGCCCCGGACAGGGGGGCATGAACACTGAAGCTTTCTTT
>-|-|TRBV5-1|TRBJ1-1
CASSPTPGNTEAFF
TGCGCCAGCAGCCCTACCCCGGGGAACACTGAAGCTTTCTTT
>TRBD1|-|TRBV10-1|TRBJ2-7
CASSPDRAAEQYF
TGCGCCAGCAGCCCGGACAGGGCTGCCGAGCAGTACTTC
>TRBD2|-|TRBV5-1|TRBJ2-1
CASSPTSWGSNEQFF
TGCGCCAGCAGCCCGACTAGCTGGGGGAGCAATGAGCAGTTCTTC
>-|-|TRBV4-1|TRBJ1-4
CASSQDTGNEKLFF
TGCGCCAGCAGCCAAGATACAGGGAACGAAAAACTGTTTTTT
>-|-|TRBV25-1|TRBJ1-5
CASSAGSPQPQHF
TGTGCCAGCAGTGCAGGGTCTCCCCAGCCCCAGCATTTT
>TRBD2|few|TRBV3-1/TRBV3-2|TRBJ2-7
CASSQDWRGFYEQYF
TGTGCCAGCAGCCAAGACTGGCGGGGGTTTTACGAGCAGTACTTC
>TRBD1|-|TRBV7-3|TRBJ1-2
CASSPQGAEGGYTF
TGTGCCAGCAGCCCCCAGGGGGCCGAGGGGGGCTACACCTTC
>TRBD2|few|TRBV18|TRBJ2-1
CASSPQLGTRGNEQFF
TGTGCCAGCTCACCCCAACTCGGGACTAGGGGCAATGAGCAGTTCTTC
>TRBD2|-|TRBV6-6|TRBJ2-2
CASSLGNPGTSGSAGELFF
TGTGCCAGCAGCTTAGGGAACCCCGGGACTAGCGGGAGCGCCGGGGAGCTGTTTTTT
>-|-|TRBV7-3|TRBJ2-3
CASSPRAQSGRTDTQYF
TGTGCCAGCAGCCCCCGCGCCCAAAGCGGCCGCACAGATACGCAGTATTTT
>-|once|TRBV6-7|TRBJ2-1
CASSYSGALSYNEQFF
TGTGCCAGCAGTTACTCGGGGGCGCTCTCCTACAATGAGCAGTTCTTC
>TRBD2|-|TRBV27|TRBJ2-5
CASRLLAAPETQYF
TGTGCCAGCAGGCTTCTAGCGGCTCCGGAGACCCAGTACTTC
>TRBD2|-|TRBV6-5|TRBJ2-1
CASGGTIYNEQFF
TGTGCCAGCGGCGGGACTATCTACAATGAGCAGTTCTTC
>-|few|TRBV29-1|TRBJ1-2
CSVEVEEFYGYTF
TGCAGCGTTGAAGTAGAGGAATTCTATGGCTACACCTTC
>-|-|TRBV25-1|TRBJ2-1
CASSEFDEQFF
TGTGCCAGCAGCGAATTCGATGAGCAGTTCTTC
>TRBD1|-|TRBV27|TRBJ1-1
CASSSYGQGNTEAFF
TGTGCCAGCAGTTCATATGGACAGGGGAACACTGAAGCTTTCTTT
>-|-|TRBV2|TRBJ2-3
CASIDRPGRSDTQYF
TGTGCCAGCATCGACCGGCCAGGGAGGTCAGATACGCAGTATTTT
>TRBD1|-|TRBV6-5|TRBJ1-2
CASNPNRGANYGYTF
TGTGCCAGCAACCCCAACAGGGGAGCTAACTATGGCTACACCTTC
>TRBD1|-|TRBV18|TRBJ1-6
CASSTDRGASPLHF
TGTGCCAGCTCAACCGACAGGGGCGCTTCACCCCTCCACTTT
>TRBD1|-|TRBV5-1|TRBJ2-7
CASSQFGQGASYEQYF
TGCGCCAGCAGCCAATTCGGACAGGGGGCTTCCTACGAGCAGTACTTC
>-|once|TRBV7-2|TRBJ1-4
CASTVNEKLFF
TGTGCCAGCACCGTAAATGAAAAACTGTTTTTT
>TRBD1|-|TRBV19|TRBJ2-1
CASSLGQGRDEQFF
TGTGCCAGTAGTTTGGGACAGGGGAGGGATGAGCAGTTCTTC
>TRBD1|-|TRBV7-2|TRBJ1-6
CASSSQGAGNSPLHF
TGTGCCAGCAGCTCCCAGGGGGCTGGGAATTCACCCCTCCACTTT
>-|-|TRBV29-1|TRBJ2-3
CSVEGGASTDTQYF
TGCAGCGTTGAGGGGGGGGCAAGCACAGATACGCAGTATTTT
>-|-|TRBV6-4|TRBJ2-7
CASNDTKTYEQYF
TGTGCCAGCAACGACACCAAAACCTACGAGCAGTACTTC
>-|-|TRBV7-9|TRBJ1-6
CASSLGRVGYSPLHF
TGTGCCAGCAGCTTAGGCAGGGTGGGTTATTCACCCCTCCACTTT
>-|-|TRBV4-3|TRBJ1-2
CASRGGSYGYTF
TGCGCCAGCAGGGGGGGGAGCTATGGCTACACCTTC
>-|-|TRBV9|TRBJ2-1
CASSGTVTSYSEQFF
TGTGCCAGCAGCGGGACAGTTACCTCTTATAGTGAGCAGTTCTTC
>-|-|TRBV7-2|TRBJ1-2
CASSLGQGSYGYTF
TGTGCCAGCAGCTTGGGCCAGGGGAGCTATGGCTACACCTTC